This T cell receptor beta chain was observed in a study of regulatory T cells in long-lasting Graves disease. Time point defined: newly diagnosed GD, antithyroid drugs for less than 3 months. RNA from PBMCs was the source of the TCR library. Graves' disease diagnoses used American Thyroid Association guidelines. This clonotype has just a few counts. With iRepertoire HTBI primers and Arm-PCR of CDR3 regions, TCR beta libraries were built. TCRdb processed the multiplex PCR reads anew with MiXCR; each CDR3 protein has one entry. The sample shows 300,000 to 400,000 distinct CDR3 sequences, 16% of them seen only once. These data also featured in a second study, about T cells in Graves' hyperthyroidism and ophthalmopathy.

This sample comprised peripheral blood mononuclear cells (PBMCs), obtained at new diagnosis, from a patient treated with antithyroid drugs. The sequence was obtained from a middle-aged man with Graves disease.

CDR3 coding DNA: TGTGCCAGCACCGCCACAGGGGAACCCTACGAGCAGTACTTC. Encoded protein: CASTATGEPYEQYF. This sequence joins TRBV28 and TRBJ2-7; 7 bases match TRBD1. The germline gives CDR1 MDHEN, CDR2 SYDVKM. The CDR3 covers 14 residues. V lost 7 bases, J lost 2 bases, and 8 bases stayed unmatched. The variable domain in full, completed from reference TRBV28 and TRBJ2-7, reads DVKVTQSSRYLVKRTGEKVFLECVQDMDHENMFWYRQDPGLGLRLIYFSYDVKMKEKGDIPEGYSVSREKKERFSLILESASTNQTSMYLCASTATGEPYEQYFGPGTRLTVT.